This T cell receptor (beta chain) was profiled in a study of cytomegalovirus exposure and HLA in healthy donors. With regard to this clone: Its cognate antigen is unknown.

PCR involved 60 Vbeta and 13 Jbeta primers. Generated by immunoSEQ multiplex PCR, the TCRdb table keeps only in-frame clones and is missing some. The table shows 95,000 to 110,000 clones, with 70% to 85% occurring only once. The V gene lost 8 bases and the J gene lost 7 bases, with 14 bases spanning the gap. The CDR3 covers 12 residues. Germline V gene lookup returns CDR1 MNHNS and CDR2 SASEGT. Study outcomes and limitations: By a later analysis, the bulk of CMV-associated TCR beta chains appeared HLA-restricted.

The chain carries TRBV6-1 and TRBJ1-2; D not resolved. The sample comprised PBMCs. The sequence derives from a male donor in good health and CMV-seronegative. CDR3 loop: CASRGGSGGYTF. CDR3 coding DNA: TGTGCCAGCCGTGGTGGTAGTGGTGGCTACACCTTC.